This T cell receptor beta chain was retrieved from a study of T cell changes during pregnancy in multiple sclerosis. The CDR3 extends over 14 amino acids. The V gene end was trimmed by 3 bases and the J gene end by 2 bases; junction bases not matched to a gene: 2. CDR1 is KGHSH and CDR2 is LQKENI in the germline V gene. TCRdb keeps only in-frame clones here, not all; method: immunoSEQ multiplex PCR. The sample includes roughly 73,000 clones, 90% to 95% of them seen just once. Here the sequenced sample was peripheral blood, taken in the second trimester of pregnancy. The rearrangement joins TRBV18 to TRBJ2-7, with 9 bases that match TRBD1. The clonotype comes from a female donor in good health, enrolled as a control in a pregnancy study. The DNA of the CDR3 is TGTGCCAGCTCACCGGGACAGGGCCCCTACGAGCAGTACTTC. Encoded protein: CASSPGQGPYEQYF.